The clone carrying this TCR beta chain was counted a few times. Its antigen is as yet unknown. Gene labels here are mouse ones. The read terminates 4 residues before the CDR3 end, so the remaining end is supplied by the germline J gene. Other nucleotide sequences from this sample produce the same CDR3. This entry belongs to a study of CD8+ T cells in alopecia areata. Study in general: The authors grafted skin from roughly 6-12-month-old C3H/HeJ donors with spontaneous alopecia onto 7-10-week-old female C3H/HeJ mice. Study outcomes and limitations: Higher clonality was seen in lesional scalp than in normal scalp, especially in alopecia totalis/universalis.

Sorting of pooled cutaneous lymph node cells used CD4, CD8alpha, NKG2D, NKG2ACE and other markers. Extraction of RNA preceded its reverse transcription into cDNA, which served as the sequencing template. Sequencing was performed with immunoSEQ multiplex PCR; in TCRdb, only in-frame clones are kept and a portion is missing. The record shows roughly 260,000 clones for this sample, with no singletons present. There are 14 residues in the CDR3. V lost 4 bases, J lost 2 bases, and 3 bases stayed unmatched. Per the germline V gene, CDR1 is LGHNA and CDR2 is YNLKQL (reference sequence). The clonotype comes from a C3H/HeJ mouse with alopecia areata. The strain bears MHC haplotype H2-k. Source material: CD4+ T cells sorted from a lymph node. The rearrangement uses TRBV5 and TRBJ1-2; 8 bases are shared with TRBD1. The CDR3 is CASSPTGANSDYTF. The part of the CDR3 DNA that was read is TGTGCCAGCAGCCCGACAGGGGCCAACTCC.